This T cell receptor beta chain is drawn from a study of blood T cell repertoires in COVID-19. About the study: Some COVID-19 samples were acute and others convalescent; all came from the United States, Italy and Spain. In each case, the material was cDNA or gDNA derived from T cells, B-cell-depleted T cells, or PBMCs.

Assay: immunoSEQ multiplex PCR; the TCRdb copy retains only in-frame clones and omits some. The data show approximately 110,000 clones, with roughly 90% seen just once and 2.1% held by the top ten. Seattle cases were enrolled at active infection and followed longitudinally. Germline V gene data show CDR1 as SGHTA and CDR2 as FQGNSA. The CDR3 consists of 13 residues. V lost 5 bases and J lost 3, with 11 bases in between. The chain joins TRBV7-2 to TRBJ2-7; D possibly corresponds to TRBD1 (6 bases). The receptor was isolated from a man aged 45-60 years with COVID-19, enrolled during active disease. The sequencing input was peripheral blood. For the CDR3, the DNA is TGTGCCAGCAGCGGGGGCGCAAACTACGAGCAGTACTTC. It is translated as CASSGGANYEQYF.